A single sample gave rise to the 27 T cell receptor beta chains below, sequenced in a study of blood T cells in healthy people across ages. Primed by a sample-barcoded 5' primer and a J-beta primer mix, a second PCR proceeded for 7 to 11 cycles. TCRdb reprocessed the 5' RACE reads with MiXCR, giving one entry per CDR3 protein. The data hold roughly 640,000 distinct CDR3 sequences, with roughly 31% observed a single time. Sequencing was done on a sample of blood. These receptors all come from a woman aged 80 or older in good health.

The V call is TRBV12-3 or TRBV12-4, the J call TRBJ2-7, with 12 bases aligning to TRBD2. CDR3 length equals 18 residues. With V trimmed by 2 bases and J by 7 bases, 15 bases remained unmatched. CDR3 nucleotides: TGTGCCAGCAGTTTAAGACTAGCGGGGGTCAACGCCCACAATGAGCAGTACTTC. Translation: CASSLRLAGVNAHNEQYF.

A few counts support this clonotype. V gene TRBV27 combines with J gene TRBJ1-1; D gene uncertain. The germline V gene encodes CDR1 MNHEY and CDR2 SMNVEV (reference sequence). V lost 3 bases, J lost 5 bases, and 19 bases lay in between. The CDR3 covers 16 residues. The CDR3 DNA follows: TGTGCCAGCAGTTTCTTCCTCGGAGGAGTGGGTACTGAAGCTTTCTTT. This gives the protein CASSFFLGGVGTEAFF.

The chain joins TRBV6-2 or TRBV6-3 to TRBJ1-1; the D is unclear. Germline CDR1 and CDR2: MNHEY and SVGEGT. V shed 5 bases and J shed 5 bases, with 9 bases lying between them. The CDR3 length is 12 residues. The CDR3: CASSPVGTEAFF. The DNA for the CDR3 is TGTGCCAGCAGTCCGGTGGGGACTGAAGCTTTCTTT.

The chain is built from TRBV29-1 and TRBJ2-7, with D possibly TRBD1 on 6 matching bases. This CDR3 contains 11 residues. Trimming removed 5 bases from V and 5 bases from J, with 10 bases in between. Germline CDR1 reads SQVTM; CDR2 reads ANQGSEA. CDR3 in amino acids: CSVPGVNEQYF. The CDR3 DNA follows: TGCAGCGTTCCAGGGGTTAACGAGCAGTACTTC.

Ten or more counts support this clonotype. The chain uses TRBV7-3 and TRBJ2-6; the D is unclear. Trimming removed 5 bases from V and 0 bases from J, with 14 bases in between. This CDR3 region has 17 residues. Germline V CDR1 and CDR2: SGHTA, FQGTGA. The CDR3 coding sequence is TGTGCCAGCAGCAAAAGAGGCCCGAGCTCTGGGGCCAACGTCCTGACTTTC. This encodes CASSKRGPSSGANVLTF.

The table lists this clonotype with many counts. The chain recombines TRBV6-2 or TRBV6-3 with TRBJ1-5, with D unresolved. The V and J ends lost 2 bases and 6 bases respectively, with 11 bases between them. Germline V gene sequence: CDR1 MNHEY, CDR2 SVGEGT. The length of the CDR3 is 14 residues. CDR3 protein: CASSYAGRGQPQHF. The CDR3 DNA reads TGTGCCAGCAGTTACGCCGGTCGGGGTCAGCCCCAGCATTTT.

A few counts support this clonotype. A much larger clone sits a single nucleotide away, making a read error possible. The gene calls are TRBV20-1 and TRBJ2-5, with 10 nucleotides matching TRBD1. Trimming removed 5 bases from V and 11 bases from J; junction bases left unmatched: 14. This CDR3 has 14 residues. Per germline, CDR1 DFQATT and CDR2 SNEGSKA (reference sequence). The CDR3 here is CSALDRGQGNEQYF. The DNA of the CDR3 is TGCAGTGCTTTAGACAGGGGGCAAGGTAATGAGCAGTACTTC.

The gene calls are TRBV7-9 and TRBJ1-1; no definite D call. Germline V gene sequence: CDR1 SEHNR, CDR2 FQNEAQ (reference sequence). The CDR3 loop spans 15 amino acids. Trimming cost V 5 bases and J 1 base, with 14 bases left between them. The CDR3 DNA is TGTGCCAGCAGCGCACGACATTTTACGAACACTGAAGCTTTCTTT. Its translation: CASSARHFTNTEAFF.

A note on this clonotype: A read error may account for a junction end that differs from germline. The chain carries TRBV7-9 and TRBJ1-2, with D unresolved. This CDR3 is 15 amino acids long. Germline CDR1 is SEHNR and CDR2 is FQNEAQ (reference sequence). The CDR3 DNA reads TGTGCCACCAGCAGAGTCTCGGACTCTGGAGATGGCTACACCTTC. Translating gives CATSRVSDSGDGYTF.

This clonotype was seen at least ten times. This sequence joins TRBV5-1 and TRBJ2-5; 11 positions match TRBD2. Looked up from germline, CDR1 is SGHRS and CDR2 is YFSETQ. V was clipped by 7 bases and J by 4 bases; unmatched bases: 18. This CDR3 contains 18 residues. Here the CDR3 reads CASAPGLAVEGGSETQYF. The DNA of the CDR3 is TGCGCCAGCGCCCCGGGACTAGCGGTGGAAGGAGGGTCAGAGACCCAGTACTTC.

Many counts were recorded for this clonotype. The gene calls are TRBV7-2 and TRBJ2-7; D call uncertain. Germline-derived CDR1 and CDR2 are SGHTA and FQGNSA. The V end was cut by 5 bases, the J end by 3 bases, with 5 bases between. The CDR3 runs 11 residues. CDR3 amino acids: CASSNRYEQYF. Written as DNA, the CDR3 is TGTGCCAGCAGCAACCGCTACGAGCAGTACTTC.

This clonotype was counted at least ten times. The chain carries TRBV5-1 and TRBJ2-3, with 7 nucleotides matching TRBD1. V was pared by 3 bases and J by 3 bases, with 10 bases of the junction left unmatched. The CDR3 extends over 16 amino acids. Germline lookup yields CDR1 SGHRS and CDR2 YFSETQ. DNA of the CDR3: TGCGCCAGCAGCTCGGCCGACAGGGTAGTGACAGATACGCAGTATTTT. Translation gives CASSSADRVVTDTQYF.

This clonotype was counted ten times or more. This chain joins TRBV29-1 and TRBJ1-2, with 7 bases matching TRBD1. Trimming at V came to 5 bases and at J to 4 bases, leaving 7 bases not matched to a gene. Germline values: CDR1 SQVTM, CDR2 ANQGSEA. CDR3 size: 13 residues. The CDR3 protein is CSVKTGDSYGYTF. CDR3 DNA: TGCAGCGTTAAAACAGGGGACAGCTATGGCTACACCTTC.

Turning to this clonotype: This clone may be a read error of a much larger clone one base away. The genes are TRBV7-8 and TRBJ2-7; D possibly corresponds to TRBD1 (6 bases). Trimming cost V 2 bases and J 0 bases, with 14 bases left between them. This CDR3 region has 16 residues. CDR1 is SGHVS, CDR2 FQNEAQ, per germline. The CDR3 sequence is CASSLRGIASSYEQYF. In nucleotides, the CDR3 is TGTGCCAGCAGCTTAAGGGGGATAGCCAGCTCCTACGAGCAGTACTTC.

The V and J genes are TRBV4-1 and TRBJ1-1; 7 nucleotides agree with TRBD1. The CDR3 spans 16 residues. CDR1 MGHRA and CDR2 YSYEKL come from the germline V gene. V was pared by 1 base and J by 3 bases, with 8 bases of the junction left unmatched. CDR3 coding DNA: TGCGCCAGCAGCCAAGGGGCAACAGGGGCGGACACTGAAGCTTTCTTT. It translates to CASSQGATGADTEAFF.

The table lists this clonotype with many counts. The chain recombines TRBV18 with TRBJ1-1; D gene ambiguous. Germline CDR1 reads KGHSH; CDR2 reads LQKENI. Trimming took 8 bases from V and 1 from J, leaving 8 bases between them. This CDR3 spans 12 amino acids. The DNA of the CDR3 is TGTGCCAGCAGCCCCAGGAACACTGAAGCTTTCTTT. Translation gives CASSPRNTEAFF.

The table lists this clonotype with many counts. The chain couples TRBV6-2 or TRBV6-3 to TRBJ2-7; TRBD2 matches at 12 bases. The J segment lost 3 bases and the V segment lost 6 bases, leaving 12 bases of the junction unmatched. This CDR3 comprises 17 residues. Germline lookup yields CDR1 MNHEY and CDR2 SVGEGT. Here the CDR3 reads CASSRLTSGGSNYEQYF. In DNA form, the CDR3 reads TGTGCCAGCAGCCGACTCACTAGCGGGGGGTCCAACTACGAGCAGTACTTC.

CDR3 coding DNA: TGCAGTGCTAGAGGGGCGGCGGGGGGCGTCTACGAGCAGTACTTC. Amino acid sequence: CSARGAAGGVYEQYF. V and J are TRBV20-1 and TRBJ2-7, with 8 positions matching TRBD2. The CDR3 sequence is 15 residues long. Trimming cost V 1 base and J 3 bases; bases outside gene matches: 8. The germline gives CDR1 DFQATT, CDR2 SNEGSKA (reference sequence).

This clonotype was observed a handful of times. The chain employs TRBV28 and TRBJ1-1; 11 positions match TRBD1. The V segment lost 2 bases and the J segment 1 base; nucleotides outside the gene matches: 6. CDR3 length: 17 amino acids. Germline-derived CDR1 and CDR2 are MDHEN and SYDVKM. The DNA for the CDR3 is TGTGCCAGCAGTTTACGGGACAGGGGGTCTAAGAACACTGAAGCTTTCTTT. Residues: CASSLRDRGSKNTEAFF.

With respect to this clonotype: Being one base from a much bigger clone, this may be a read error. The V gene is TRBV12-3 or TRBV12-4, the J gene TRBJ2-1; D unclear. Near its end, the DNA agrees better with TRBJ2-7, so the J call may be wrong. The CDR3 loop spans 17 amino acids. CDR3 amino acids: CASSLTHGRLTYNEQYF. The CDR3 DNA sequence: TGTGCCAGCAGTTTAACCCACGGGCGTCTCACCTACAATGAGCAGTACTTC.

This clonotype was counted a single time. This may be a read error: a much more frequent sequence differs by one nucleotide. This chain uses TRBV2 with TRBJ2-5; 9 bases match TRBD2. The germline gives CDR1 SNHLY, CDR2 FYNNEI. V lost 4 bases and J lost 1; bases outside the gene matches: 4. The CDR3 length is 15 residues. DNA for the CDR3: TGTGCCAGCAGTGTCGATAGCGGGAGCCAAGAGACCCAGTACTTC. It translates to CASSVDSGSQETQYF. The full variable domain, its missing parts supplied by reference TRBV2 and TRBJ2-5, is EPEVTQTPSHQVTQMGQEVILRCVPISNHLYFYWYRQILGQKVEFLVSFYNNEISEKSEIFDDQFSVERPDGSNFTLKIRSTKLEDSAMYFCASSVDSGSQETQYFGPGTRLLVL.

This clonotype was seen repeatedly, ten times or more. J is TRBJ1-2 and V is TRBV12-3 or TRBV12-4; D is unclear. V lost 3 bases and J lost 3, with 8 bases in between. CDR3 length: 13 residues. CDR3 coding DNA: TGTGCCAGCAGTTTCGTCGGCGACTATGGCTACACCTTC. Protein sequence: CASSFVGDYGYTF.

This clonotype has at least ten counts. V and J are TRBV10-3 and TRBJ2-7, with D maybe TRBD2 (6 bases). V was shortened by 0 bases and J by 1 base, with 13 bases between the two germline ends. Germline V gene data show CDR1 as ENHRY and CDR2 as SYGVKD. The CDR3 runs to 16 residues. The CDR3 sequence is CAISESKAGTSYEQYF. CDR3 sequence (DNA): TGTGCCATCAGTGAGTCTAAGGCAGGGACTTCCTACGAGCAGTACTTC.

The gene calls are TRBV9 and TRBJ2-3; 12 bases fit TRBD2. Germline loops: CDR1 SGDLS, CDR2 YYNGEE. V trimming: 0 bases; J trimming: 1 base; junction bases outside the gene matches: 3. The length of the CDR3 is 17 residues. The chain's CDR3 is CASSVGASGGGTDTQYF. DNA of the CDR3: TGTGCCAGCAGCGTAGGGGCTAGCGGGGGGGGCACAGATACGCAGTATTTT. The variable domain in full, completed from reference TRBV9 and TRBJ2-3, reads DSGVTQTPKHLITATGQRVTLRCSPRSGDLSVYWYQQSLDQGLQFLIQYYNGEERAKGNILERFSAQQFPDLHSELNLSSLELGDSALYFCASSVGASGGGTDTQYFGPGTRLTVL.

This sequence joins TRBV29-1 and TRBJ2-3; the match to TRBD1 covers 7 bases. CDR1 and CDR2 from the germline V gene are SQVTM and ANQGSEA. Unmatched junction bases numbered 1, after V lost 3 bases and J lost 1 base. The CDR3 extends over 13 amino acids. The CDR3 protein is CSVDDRGTDTQYF. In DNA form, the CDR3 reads TGCAGCGTTGACGACAGGGGCACAGATACGCAGTATTTT.

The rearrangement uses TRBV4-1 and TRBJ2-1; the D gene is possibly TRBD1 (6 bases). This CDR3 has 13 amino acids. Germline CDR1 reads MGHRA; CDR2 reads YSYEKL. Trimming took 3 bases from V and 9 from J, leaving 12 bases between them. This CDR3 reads CASSHPTGSEQFF. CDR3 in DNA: TGCGCCAGCAGCCATCCAACAGGGAGTGAGCAGTTCTTC.

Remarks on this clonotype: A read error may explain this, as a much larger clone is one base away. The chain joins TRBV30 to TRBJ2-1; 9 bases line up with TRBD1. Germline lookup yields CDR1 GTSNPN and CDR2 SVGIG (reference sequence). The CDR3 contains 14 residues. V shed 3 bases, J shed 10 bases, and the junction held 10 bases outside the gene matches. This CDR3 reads CAWRSRTGDYEQFF. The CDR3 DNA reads TGTGCCTGGAGGTCCCGGACAGGGGACTACGAGCAGTTCTTC. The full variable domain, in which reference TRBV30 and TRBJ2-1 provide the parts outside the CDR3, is SQTIHQWPATLVQPVGSPLSLECTVEGTSNPNLYWYRQAAGRGLQLLFYSVGIGQISSEVPQNLSASRPQDRQFILSSKKLLLSDSGFYLCAWRSRTGDYEQFFGPGTRLTVL.